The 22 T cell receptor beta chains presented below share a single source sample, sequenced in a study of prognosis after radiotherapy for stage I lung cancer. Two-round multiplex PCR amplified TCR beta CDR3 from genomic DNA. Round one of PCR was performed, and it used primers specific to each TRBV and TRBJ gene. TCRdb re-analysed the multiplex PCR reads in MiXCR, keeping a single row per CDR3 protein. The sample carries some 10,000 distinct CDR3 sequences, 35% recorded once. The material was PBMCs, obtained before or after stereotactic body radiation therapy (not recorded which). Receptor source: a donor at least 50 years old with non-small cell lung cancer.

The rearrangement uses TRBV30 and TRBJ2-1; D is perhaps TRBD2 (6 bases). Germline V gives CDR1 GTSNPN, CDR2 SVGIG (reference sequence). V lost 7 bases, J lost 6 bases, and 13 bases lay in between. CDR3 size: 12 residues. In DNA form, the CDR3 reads TGTGCCTTCGGGGGTCTGGGCAATGAGCAGTTCTTC. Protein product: CAFGGLGNEQFF.

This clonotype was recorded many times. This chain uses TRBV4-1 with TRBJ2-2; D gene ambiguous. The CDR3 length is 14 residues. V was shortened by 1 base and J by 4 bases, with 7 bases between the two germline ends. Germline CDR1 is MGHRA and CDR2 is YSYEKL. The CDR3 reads CASSQGVGTGELFF. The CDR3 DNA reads TGCGCCAGCAGCCAAGGGGTGGGCACCGGGGAGCTGTTTTTT.

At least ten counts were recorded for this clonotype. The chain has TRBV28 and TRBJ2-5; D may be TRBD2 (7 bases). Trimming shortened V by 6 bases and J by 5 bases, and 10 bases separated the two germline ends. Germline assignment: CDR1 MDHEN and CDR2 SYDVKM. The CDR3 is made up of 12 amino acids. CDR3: CASREGGETQYF. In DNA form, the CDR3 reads TGTGCCAGCAGGGAGGGGGGGGAGACCCAGTACTTC.

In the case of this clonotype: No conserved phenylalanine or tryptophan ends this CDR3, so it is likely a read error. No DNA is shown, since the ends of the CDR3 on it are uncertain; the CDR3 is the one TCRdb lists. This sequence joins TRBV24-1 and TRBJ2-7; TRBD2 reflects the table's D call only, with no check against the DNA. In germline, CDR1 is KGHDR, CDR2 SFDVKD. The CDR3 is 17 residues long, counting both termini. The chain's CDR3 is CATTPGLAGGPRSTSST.

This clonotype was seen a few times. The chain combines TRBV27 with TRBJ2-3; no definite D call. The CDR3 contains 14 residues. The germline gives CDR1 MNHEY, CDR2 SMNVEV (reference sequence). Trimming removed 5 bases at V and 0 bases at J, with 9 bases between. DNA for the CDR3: TGTGCCAGCAGTCTTTCCTCTAGCACAGATACGCAGTATTTT. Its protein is CASSLSSSTDTQYF.

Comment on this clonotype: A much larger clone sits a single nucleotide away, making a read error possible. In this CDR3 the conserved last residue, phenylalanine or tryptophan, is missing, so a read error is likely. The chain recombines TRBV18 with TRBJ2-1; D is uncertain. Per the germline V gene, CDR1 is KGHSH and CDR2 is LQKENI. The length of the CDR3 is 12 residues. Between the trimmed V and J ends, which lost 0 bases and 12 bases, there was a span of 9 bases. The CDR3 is CASSPPARGQFL. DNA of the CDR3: TGTGCCAGCTCACCACCGGCCCGTGGGCAGTTCCTC.

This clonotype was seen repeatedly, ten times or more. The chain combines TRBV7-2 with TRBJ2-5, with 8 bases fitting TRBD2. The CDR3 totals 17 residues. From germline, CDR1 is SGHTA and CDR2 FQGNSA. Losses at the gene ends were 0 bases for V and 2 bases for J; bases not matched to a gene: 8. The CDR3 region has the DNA TGTGCCAGCAGCTTAGCGTCGCTAGCGGGCAGTCAAGAGACCCAGTACTTC. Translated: CASSLASLAGSQETQYF.

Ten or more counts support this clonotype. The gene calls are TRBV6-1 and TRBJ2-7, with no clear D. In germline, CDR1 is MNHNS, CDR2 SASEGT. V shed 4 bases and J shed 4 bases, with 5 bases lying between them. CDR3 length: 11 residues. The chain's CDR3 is CASSGAYEQYV. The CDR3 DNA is TGTGCCAGCAGTGGGGCTTACGAGCAGTACGTC.

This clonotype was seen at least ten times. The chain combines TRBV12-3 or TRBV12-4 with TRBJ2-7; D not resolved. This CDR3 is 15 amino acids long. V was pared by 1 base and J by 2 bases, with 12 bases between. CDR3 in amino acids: CASSLGVSPTYEQYV. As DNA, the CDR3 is TGTGCCAGCAGTTTAGGGGTGTCTCCCACCTACGAGCAGTACGTC.

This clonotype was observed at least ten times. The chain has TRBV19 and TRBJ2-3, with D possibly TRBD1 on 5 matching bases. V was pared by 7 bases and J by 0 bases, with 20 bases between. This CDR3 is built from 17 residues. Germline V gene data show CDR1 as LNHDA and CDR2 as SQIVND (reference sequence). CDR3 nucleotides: TGTGCCAGTAAGGTAGATTGGGGCGCCCCTAGCACAGATACGCAGTATTTT. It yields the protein CASKVDWGAPSTDTQYF. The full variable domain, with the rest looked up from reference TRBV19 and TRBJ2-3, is DGGITQSPKYLFRKEGQNVTLSCEQNLNHDAMYWYRQDPGQGLRLIYYSQIVNDFQKGDIAEGYSVSREKKESFPLTVTSAQKNPTAFYLCASKVDWGAPSTDTQYFGPGTRLTVL.

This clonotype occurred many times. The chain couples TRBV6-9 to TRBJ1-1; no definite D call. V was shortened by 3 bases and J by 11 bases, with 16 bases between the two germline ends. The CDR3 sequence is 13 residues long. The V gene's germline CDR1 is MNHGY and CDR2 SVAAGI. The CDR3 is CASSYSGIQNAFF. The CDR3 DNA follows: TGTGCCAGCAGTTACTCTGGCATCCAGAACGCTTTCTTT.

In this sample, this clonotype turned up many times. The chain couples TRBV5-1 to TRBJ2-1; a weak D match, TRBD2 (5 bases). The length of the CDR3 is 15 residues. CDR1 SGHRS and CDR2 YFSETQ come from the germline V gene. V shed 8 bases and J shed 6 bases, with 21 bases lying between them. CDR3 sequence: CASTGNNLAGNEQFF. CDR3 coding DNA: TGCGCCAGTACGGGGAACAACTTGGCAGGCAATGAGCAGTTCTTC.

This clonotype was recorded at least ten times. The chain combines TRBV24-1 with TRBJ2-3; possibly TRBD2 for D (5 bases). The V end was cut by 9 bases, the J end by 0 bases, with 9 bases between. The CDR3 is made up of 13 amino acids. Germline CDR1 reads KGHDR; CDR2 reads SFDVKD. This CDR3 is CATRRTSTDTQYF. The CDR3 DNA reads TGTGCCACCCGGCGGACTAGCACAGATACGCAGTATTTT.

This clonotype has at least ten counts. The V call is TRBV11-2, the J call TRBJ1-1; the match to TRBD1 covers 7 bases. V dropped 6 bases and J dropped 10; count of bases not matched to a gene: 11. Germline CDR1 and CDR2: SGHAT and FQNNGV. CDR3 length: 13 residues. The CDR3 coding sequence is TGTGCCAGCAGTCCGGACAGGAACGACGGAGCTTTCTTT. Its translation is CASSPDRNDGAFF.

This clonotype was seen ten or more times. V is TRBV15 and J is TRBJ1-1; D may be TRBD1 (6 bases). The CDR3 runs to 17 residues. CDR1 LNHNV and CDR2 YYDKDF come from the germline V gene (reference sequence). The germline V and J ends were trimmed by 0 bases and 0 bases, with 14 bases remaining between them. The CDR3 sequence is CATSRDRAQGMNTEAFF. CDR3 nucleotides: TGTGCCACCAGCAGAGATCGAGCCCAGGGGATGAACACTGAAGCTTTCTTT.

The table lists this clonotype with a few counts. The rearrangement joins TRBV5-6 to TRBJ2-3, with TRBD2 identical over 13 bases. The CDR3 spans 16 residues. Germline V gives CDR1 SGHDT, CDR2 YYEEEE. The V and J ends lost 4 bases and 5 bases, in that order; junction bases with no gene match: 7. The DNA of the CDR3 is TGTGCCAGCAGCCCCAGGACTAGCGGGAGACTAGATACGCAGTATTTT. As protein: CASSPRTSGRLDTQYF.

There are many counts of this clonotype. The chain's CDR3 is CSANRGASTEAFF. Here the CDR3 DNA reads TGCAGTGCCAACAGGGGGGCGAGCACTGAAGCTTTCTTT. This chain joins TRBV20-1 and TRBJ1-1, with 8 bases that match TRBD1. This CDR3 has 13 residues. Losses at the gene ends were 6 bases for V and 4 bases for J; bases not matched to a gene: 7. Germline V gene lookup returns CDR1 DFQATT and CDR2 SNEGSKA (reference sequence).

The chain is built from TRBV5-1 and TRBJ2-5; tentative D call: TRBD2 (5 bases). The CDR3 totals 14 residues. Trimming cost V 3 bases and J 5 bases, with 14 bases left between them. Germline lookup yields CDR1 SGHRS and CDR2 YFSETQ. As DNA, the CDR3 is TGCGCCAGCAGCTCCACCACGGGATGGGAGACCCAGTACTTC. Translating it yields CASSSTTGWETQYF.

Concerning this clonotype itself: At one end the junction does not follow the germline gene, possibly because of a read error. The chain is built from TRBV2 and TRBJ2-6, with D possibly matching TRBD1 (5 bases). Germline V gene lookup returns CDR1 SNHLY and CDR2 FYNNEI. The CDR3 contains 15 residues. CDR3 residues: CASSSLGSGANILTF. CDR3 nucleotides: TGTGCCAGCAGCTCTTTAGGCTCTGGGGCCAACATCCTGACTTTC.

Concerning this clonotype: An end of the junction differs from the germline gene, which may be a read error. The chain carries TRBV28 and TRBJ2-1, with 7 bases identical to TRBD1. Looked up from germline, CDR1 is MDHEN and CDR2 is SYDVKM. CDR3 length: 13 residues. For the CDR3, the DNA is TGTGCCACCAACAGGGGTTCCTACAATGAGCATTTCTTC. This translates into CATNRGSYNEHFF.

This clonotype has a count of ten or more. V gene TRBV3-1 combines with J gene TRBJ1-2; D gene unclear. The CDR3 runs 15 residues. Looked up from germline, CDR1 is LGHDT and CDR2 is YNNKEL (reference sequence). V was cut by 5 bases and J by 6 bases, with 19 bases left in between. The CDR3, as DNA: TGTGCCAGCAGCGCTTGGGTCAAGGGTCAAGATGGCTACACCTTC. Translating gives CASSAWVKGQDGYTF.

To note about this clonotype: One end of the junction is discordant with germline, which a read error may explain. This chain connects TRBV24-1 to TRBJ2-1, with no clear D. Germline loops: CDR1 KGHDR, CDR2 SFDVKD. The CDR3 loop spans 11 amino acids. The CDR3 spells CATSAPNERFF. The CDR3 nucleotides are TGTGCCACAAGTGCGCCGAATGAGCGGTTCTTC.